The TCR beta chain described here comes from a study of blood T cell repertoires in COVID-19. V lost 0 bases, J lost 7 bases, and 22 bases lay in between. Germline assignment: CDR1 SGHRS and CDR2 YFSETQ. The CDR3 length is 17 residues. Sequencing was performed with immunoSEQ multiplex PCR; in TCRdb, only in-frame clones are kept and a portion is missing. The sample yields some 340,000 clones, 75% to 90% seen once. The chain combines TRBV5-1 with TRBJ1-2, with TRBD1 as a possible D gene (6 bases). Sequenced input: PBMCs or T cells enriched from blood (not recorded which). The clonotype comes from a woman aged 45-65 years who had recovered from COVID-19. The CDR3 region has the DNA TGCGCCAGCAGCTTGGACGCGACCAGGGGAAGTCGGAGTGGCTACACCTTC. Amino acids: CASSLDATRGSRSGYTF.